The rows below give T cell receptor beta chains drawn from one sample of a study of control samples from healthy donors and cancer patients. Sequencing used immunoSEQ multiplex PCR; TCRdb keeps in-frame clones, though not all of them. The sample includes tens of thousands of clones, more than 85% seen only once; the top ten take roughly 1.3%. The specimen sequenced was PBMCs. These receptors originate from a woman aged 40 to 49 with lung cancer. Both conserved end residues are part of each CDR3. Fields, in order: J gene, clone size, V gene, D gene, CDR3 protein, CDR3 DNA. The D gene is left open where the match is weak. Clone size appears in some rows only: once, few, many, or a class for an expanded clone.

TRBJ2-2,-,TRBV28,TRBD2,CASSPHWGGNTGELFF,TGTGCCAGCAGTCCTCATTGGGGGGGGAACACCGGGGAGCTGTTTTTT
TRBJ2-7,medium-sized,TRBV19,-,CASSATGWGGVGEQYF,TGTGCCAGTAGCGCAACCGGTTGGGGCGGTGTGGGCGAGCAGTACTTC
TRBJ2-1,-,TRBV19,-,CASSREPVSSYNEQFF,TGTGCCAGTAGTAGGGAACCGGTGTCCTCCTACAATGAGCAGTTCTTC
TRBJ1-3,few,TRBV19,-,CASARGGSGNTIYF,TGTGCCAGCGCGAGGGGAGGTTCTGGAAACACCATATATTTT
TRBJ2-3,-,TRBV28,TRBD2,CASSPSGGGDTQYF,TGTGCCAGCAGCCCGAGCGGGGGCGGGGATACGCAGTATTTT
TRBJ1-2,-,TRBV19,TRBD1,CASRTTGGYGYTF,TGTGCCAGTAGGACAACAGGGGGCTATGGCTACACCTTC
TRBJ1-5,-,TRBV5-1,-,CASSPDSYSNQPQHF,TGCGCCAGCAGCCCCGACAGTTATAGCAATCAGCCCCAGCATTTT
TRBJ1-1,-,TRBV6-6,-,CATAPGTEAFF,TGTGCCACCGCTCCGGGGACTGAAGCTTTCTTT
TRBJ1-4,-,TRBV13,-,CASSSQGYGTNEKLFF,TGTGCCAGCAGCTCCCAGGGGTATGGAACTAATGAAAAACTGTTTTTT
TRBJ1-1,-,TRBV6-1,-,CASSERIRNTEAFF,TGTGCCAGCAGTGAAAGGATCAGGAACACTGAAGCTTTCTTT
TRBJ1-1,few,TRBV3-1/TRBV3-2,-,CASSQEPTAMHTEAFF,TGTGCCAGCAGCCAAGAGCCGACGGCTATGCACACTGAAGCTTTCTTT
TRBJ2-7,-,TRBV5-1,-,CASSLGDRFYEQYF,TGCGCCAGCAGCTTGGGAGACAGATTCTACGAGCAGTACTTC
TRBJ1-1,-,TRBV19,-,CASSIGGVNTEAFF,TGTGCCAGTAGTATAGGGGGGGTGAACACTGAAGCTTTCTTT
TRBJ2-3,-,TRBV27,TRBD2,CASTPGGTVTDTQYF,TGTGCCAGCACCCCGGGAGGAACCGTCACAGATACGCAGTATTTT
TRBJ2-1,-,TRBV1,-,CTSSRPNGSYNEQFF,TGCACCAGCAGCCGGCCCAACGGCTCCTACAATGAGCAGTTCTTC
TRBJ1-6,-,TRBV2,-,CASSDRGTGSPLHF,TGTGCCAGCAGTGACCGGGGGACGGGGTCACCCCTCCACTTT
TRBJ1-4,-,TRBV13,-,CASSPRGGSNEKLFF,TGTGCCAGCAGCCCCAGAGGGGGGTCTAATGAAAAACTGTTTTTT
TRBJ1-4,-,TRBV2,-,CASSVNSNEKLFF,TGTGCCAGCTCGGTCAACAGCAATGAAAAACTGTTTTTT
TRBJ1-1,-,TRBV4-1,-,CASSQDLGRVFTEAFF,TGCGCCAGCAGCCAAGATCTCGGCAGGGTCTTCACTGAAGCTTTCTTT
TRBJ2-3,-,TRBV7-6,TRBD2,CASSLGASGGAPDTQYF,TGTGCCAGCAGCTTAGGAGCGAGCGGGGGGGCCCCGGATACGCAGTATTTT
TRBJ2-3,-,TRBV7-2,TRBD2,CASSLDGLGRDTQYF,TGTGCCAGCAGCTTAGACGGACTAGGGAGAGATACGCAGTATTTT
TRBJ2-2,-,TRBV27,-,CASIHGNTGELFF,TGTGCCAGCATCCACGGGAACACCGGGGAGCTGTTTTTT
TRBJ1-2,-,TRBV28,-,CASTSSTGGANYGYTF,TGTGCCAGCACTTCCTCGACCGGGGGAGCTAACTATGGCTACACCTTC
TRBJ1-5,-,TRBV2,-,CASSASLQGYGGNQPQHF,TGTGCCAGCAGTGCCAGCCTTCAGGGTTACGGAGGCAATCAGCCCCAGCATTTT
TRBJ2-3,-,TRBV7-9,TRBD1,CASSFYNTGTGLGGTQYF,TGTGCCAGCAGCTTCTATAATACCGGGACAGGGCTAGGAGGGACGCAGTATTTT
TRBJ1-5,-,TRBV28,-,CASSLGATGYRRIKPQHF,TGTGCCAGCAGTTTGGGGGCAACAGGGTATAGACGTATCAAGCCCCAGCATTTT
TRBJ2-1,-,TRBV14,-,CASSGLNPYNEQFF,TGTGCCAGCAGCGGCCTGAACCCCTACAATGAGCAGTTCTTC
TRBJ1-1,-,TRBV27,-,CASSLSWGSTEAFF,TGTGCCAGCAGTTTATCCTGGGGGAGCACTGAAGCTTTCTTT
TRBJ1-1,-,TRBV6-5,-,CASSRGGGTEAFF,TGTGCCAGCAGTAGGGGAGGCGGCACTGAAGCTTTCTTT
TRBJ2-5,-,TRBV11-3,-,CASSLVGGETQYF,TGTGCCAGCAGCTTAGTCGGGGGAGAGACCCAGTACTTC
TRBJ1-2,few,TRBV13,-,CASSFGPSHQSGYTF,TGTGCCAGCAGCTTCGGCCCCAGCCATCAGAGCGGCTACACCTTC
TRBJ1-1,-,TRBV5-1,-,CASSLVGTPDTEAFF,TGCGCCAGCAGCTTGGTAGGGACGCCGGACACTGAAGCTTTCTTT
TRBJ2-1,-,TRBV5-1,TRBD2,CASSLGLAGGLDEQFF,TGCGCCAGCAGCCTGGGGCTAGCGGGGGGACTCGATGAGCAGTTCTTC
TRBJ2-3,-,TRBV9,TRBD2,CASTLREGQGDTQYF,TGTGCCAGCACCCTCAGGGAGGGGCAGGGAGATACGCAGTATTTT
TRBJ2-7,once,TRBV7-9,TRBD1,CASSLEQGEQYF,TGTGCCAGCAGCTTGGAACAGGGGGAGCAGTACTTC
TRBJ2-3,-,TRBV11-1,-,CASSLVGGAPTDTQYF,TGTGCCAGCAGCCTTGTAGGTGGAGCTCCCACAGATACGCAGTATTTT
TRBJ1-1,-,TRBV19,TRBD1,CASSTQGAGTEAFF,TGTGCCAGTAGTACACAGGGGGCGGGCACTGAAGCTTTCTTT
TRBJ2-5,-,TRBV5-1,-,CASSRGKASLQETQYF,TGCGCCAGCAGCAGGGGGAAGGCGAGTCTCCAAGAGACCCAGTACTTC
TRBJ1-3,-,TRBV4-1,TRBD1,CASSQEPLQGAFGNTIYF,TGCGCCAGCAGCCAGGAACCTCTACAGGGGGCGTTTGGAAACACCATATATTTT
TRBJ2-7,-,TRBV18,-,CASSPTGFSLYEQYF,TGTGCCAGCTCACCGACAGGTTTCAGCCTCTACGAGCAGTACTTC
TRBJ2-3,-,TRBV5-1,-,CASSLMEGGSTDTQYF,TGCGCCAGCAGCTTGATGGAGGGCGGAAGCACAGATACGCAGTATTTT
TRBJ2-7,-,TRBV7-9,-,CASSLERTYEQYF,TGTGCCAGCAGCTTAGAACGGACCTACGAGCAGTACTTC
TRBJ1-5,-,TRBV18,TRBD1,CASSFDRGNQPQHF,TGTGCCAGCTCATTCGACAGGGGGAATCAGCCCCAGCATTTT
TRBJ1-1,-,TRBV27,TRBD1,CASSYGQGTPEAFF,TGTGCCAGCAGTTACGGACAGGGAACCCCTGAAGCTTTCTTT
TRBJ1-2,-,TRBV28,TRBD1,CASSGGQLLYGYTF,TGTGCCAGCAGTGGGGGACAGTTACTCTATGGCTACACCTTC
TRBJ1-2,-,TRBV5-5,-,CASSLGVTTAYGYTF,TGTGCCAGCAGCTTGGGGGTAACAACCGCCTATGGCTACACCTTC
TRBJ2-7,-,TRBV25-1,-,CASSEPGAPYEQYF,TGTGCCAGCAGTGAACCTGGGGCTCCCTACGAGCAGTACTTC
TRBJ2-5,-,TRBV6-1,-,CASSEAPHGETQYF,TGTGCCAGCAGTGAAGCGCCGCACGGTGAGACCCAGTACTTC
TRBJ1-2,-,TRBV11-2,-,CASSLGGVGYTF,TGTGCCAGCAGCTTAGGAGGGGTTGGCTACACCTTC
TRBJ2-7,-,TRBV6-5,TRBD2,CASSYSLRESYEQYF,TGTGCCAGCAGTTACTCGTTGCGGGAGTCCTACGAGCAGTACTTC
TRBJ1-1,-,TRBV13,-,CASSFVNTEAFF,TGTGCCAGCAGCTTCGTGAACACTGAAGCTTTCTTT
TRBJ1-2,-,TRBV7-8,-,CASSQTEIYGYTF,TGTGCCAGCAGCCAGACAGAAATATATGGCTACACCTTC
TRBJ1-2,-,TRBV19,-,CASSIVGRGQGYTF,TGTGCCAGTAGTATAGTTGGCAGGGGCCAGGGCTACACCTTC
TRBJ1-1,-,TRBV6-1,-,CASSSTENTEAFF,TGTGCCAGCAGTTCAACAGAGAACACTGAAGCTTTCTTT
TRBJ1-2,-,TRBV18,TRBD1,CASSPRTGRHYYGYTF,TGTGCCAGCTCACCAAGGACAGGGAGGCACTACTATGGCTACACCTTC